This is a list of T cell receptor beta chains from one sample in a study of shared clonotypes between healthy human individuals. The assay was immunoSEQ multiplex PCR, and TCRdb's table has in-frame clones only and misses some. The sample contains approximately 2.4 million clones, roughly 95% of which appear only once. The sequenced sample was naive CD4+ T cells sorted from blood. These receptors originate from a man aged 18 to 30 in good health. The CDR3 runs from the conserved cysteine through the conserved F or W. A D gene is named only where the DNA matches it firmly. Size is omitted from some rows. Given values are once, few, many or a class for expanded clones.

TRBV2	NA	TRBJ2-3	TRBD2	TGTGCCAGCGAACCCTTAGCGGGGGGGCTCACAGATACGCAGTATTTT	CASEPLAGGLTDTQYF
TRBV6-5	NA	TRBJ2-2	NA	TGTGCCAGCAGTTACTCGACGGGGTACACCGGGGAGCTGTTTTTT	CASSYSTGYTGELFF
TRBV14	NA	TRBJ1-3	NA	TGTGCCAGCAGCCAAGACAGGCCTACTGGAAACACCATATATTTT	CASSQDRPTGNTIYF
TRBV19	few	TRBJ1-5	NA	TGTGCCAGTAGCTCTCAAAGGGGGGTGTTAAATCAGCCCCAGCATTTT	CASSSQRGVLNQPQHF
TRBV5-1	NA	TRBJ1-2	TRBD1	TGCGCCAGCAGCTTGCTGGGACAGGGAACTAACTATGGCTACACCTTC	CASSLLGQGTNYGYTF
TRBV5-1	NA	TRBJ2-3	NA	TGCGCCAGCATCGAAGGGGGTGTAGCGACAGATACGCAGTATTTT	CASIEGGVATDTQYF
TRBV6-5	NA	TRBJ1-2	NA	TGTGCCAGCAGTTACTCTCCGGGGGCTAACTATGGCTACACCTTC	CASSYSPGANYGYTF
TRBV28	NA	TRBJ1-5	NA	TGTGCCAGCAGTTTTACGGAGGGCAATCAGCCCCAGCATTTT	CASSFTEGNQPQHF
TRBV6-1	NA	TRBJ2-1	TRBD2	TGTGCCAGCAGATACAGGCGGGGGGCAAATGAGCAGTTCTTC	CASRYRRGANEQFF
TRBV6-5	NA	TRBJ2-5	NA	TGTGCCAGCAGGTCAGGGTTGGAGACCCAGTACTTC	CASRSGLETQYF
TRBV6-1	NA	TRBJ1-6	NA	TGTGCCAGCACCCCTATGGGGAGCTATAATTCACCCCTCCACTTT	CASTPMGSYNSPLHF
TRBV6-9	NA	TRBJ1-1	TRBD1	TGTGCCAGCAGTTCTCTATCGACAGGGGGCGCGGACACTGAAGCTTTCTTT	CASSSLSTGGADTEAFF
TRBV2	NA	TRBJ1-4	NA	TGTGCCAGCAATGTTTTTTCGGAAGATGAAAAACTGTTTTTT	CASNVFSEDEKLFF
TRBV5-1	NA	TRBJ1-3	NA	TGCGCCAGCAGCCCGACAGTAAGCTCTGGAAACACCATATATTTT	CASSPTVSSGNTIYF
TRBV28	NA	TRBJ1-5	NA	TGTGCCAGCAGTAGCCCCAATCAGCCCCAGCATTTT	CASSSPNQPQHF
TRBV30	once	TRBJ1-2	TRBD1	TGTGCCTGGAGGGACCACTTAACAGGGGTCGGCTATGGCTACACCTTC	CAWRDHLTGVGYGYTF
TRBV4-1	NA	TRBJ1-6	NA	TGCGCCAGCAGCCGGGGGGCAGGGGAAGATTCACCCCTCCACTTT	CASSRGAGEDSPLHF
TRBV7-9	once	TRBJ1-1	NA	TGTGCCAGCAGCGCTGGCCCGAACACTGAAGCTTTCTTT	CASSAGPNTEAFF
TRBV7-6	NA	TRBJ1-1	NA	TGTGCCAGCAGCTCGGGACTCTGGACCGCTGAAGCTTTCTTT	CASSSGLWTAEAFF
TRBV6-5	few	TRBJ1-6	TRBD1	TGTGCCAGCAGTACTCCGGGACAGAGTTCACCCCTCCACTTT	CASSTPGQSSPLHF
TRBV27	NA	TRBJ2-7	TRBD1	TGTGCCAGCGGTAGGGGACAGGCGCTCTACGAGCAGTACTTC	CASGRGQALYEQYF
TRBV6-1	NA	TRBJ2-4	NA	TGTGCCAGCAGTGAATACCCAGGGCCCAACATTCAGTACTTC	CASSEYPGPNIQYF
TRBV21-1	NA	TRBJ1-1	NA	TGTGCCGGAAAAGACAGCATGAACACTGAAGCTTTCTTT	CAGKDSMNTEAFF
TRBV28	NA	TRBJ1-2	NA	TGTGCCAGCAGTTTCGGAGGGCTAGGCTATGGCTACACCTTC	CASSFGGLGYGYTF
TRBV7-7	NA	TRBJ1-2	NA	TGTTGTACTCCCTTCTCGAGGGCCGCCCCGGCTGGCTACACCTTC	CCTPFSRAAPAGYTF
TRBV6-5	NA	TRBJ2-3	TRBD2	TGTGCCAGCAGTTACTCTAGCGGGAGCACAGATACGCAGTATTTT	CASSYSSGSTDTQYF
TRBV5-6	NA	TRBJ1-4	NA	TGTGCCAGCAGCTTGGGTAATGAAAAACTGTTTTTT	CASSLGNEKLFF
TRBV30	NA	TRBJ1-6	NA	TGTGCCTGGACTCTGGGGGCCCAAAATTCACCCCTCCACTTT	CAWTLGAQNSPLHF
TRBV4-1	NA	TRBJ2-5	TRBD2	TGCGCCAGCAGCCTTTCGGGACTAGCGGGAGAAGAGACCCAGTACTTC	CASSLSGLAGEETQYF
TRBV7-9	once	TRBJ2-5	TRBD1	TGTGCCAGCACCCGCAGGGGGACGAATCAAGAGACCCAGTACTTC	CASTRRGTNQETQYF
TRBV7-9	few	TRBJ1-4	NA	TGTGCCAGCAGCTTAGCGGGCAGGGCAACTAATGAAAAACTGTTTTTT	CASSLAGRATNEKLFF
TRBV18	NA	TRBJ2-2	NA	TGTGCCAGCTCACCACCAGTTACCGGGGAGCTGTTTTTT	CASSPPVTGELFF
TRBV10-1	NA	TRBJ1-6	NA	TGCGCCAGCAGGGCGGACGGGAATTCACCCCTCCACTTT	CASRADGNSPLHF
TRBV20-1	NA	TRBJ1-2	TRBD1	TGCAGTGCCCAGACAGGGAATGGCTACACCTTC	CSAQTGNGYTF
TRBV6-1	NA	TRBJ1-3	NA	TGTGCCAGCACCCCAGGGATGGGAAACACCATATATTTT	CASTPGMGNTIYF
TRBV19	once	TRBJ1-2	TRBD1	TGTGCCAGTAGTACACAGGGGTTCTCCTATGGCTACACCTTC	CASSTQGFSYGYTF
TRBV28	NA	TRBJ1-6	TRBD1	TGTGCCAGCAGTTTGGTCGACAGGGGCCCTGCGCCCCTCCACTTT	CASSLVDRGPAPLHF
TRBV6-5	NA	TRBJ1-1	NA	TGTGCCAGCAGTTACTACGGGAACACTGAAGCTTTCTTT	CASSYYGNTEAFF
TRBV5-1	NA	TRBJ2-2	NA	TGCGCCAGCAGCTTGGCCTTCTCGGACACCGGGGAGCTGTTTTTT	CASSLAFSDTGELFF